This TCR beta chain was observed in a study of T cells in localized non-small cell lung cancer. Findings and limits, study-wide: Sequencing, confined to only one tumor region, leaves heterogeneity possible. Uninvolved adjacent lung, not tumor, had the highest T cell clonality. Adjacent lung held a median roughly 60 of the top 100 tumor clones. Higher T cell density in the blood was associated with longer overall survival, whereas higher adjacent-lung clonality associated with shorter survival.

The protocol was immunoSEQ multiplex PCR, while the TCRdb copy is restricted to in-frame clones and leaves out a portion. The sample yields approximately 76,000 clones, around 80% seen once. The sample holds one count of this clone. Its target is unknown. CDR1 is LNHDA, CDR2 SQIVND, per germline (reference sequence). The CDR3 extends over 13 amino acids. Between the trimmed V and J ends, which lost 7 bases and 6 bases, there was a span of 13 bases. The chain uses TRBV19 and TRBJ1-5; maybe TRBD1 (6 bases). This sample comprised peripheral blood, obtained before any cancer treatment. This receptor was obtained from a female donor at least 60 years old with stage I lung adenocarcinoma. Here the CDR3 reads CASKPGATQPQHF. As DNA, the CDR3 is TGTGCCAGTAAGCCGGGGGCCACTCAGCCCCAGCATTTT.